This TCR beta chain was recovered during a study of a mutant IDH1 vaccine in newly diagnosed glioma. Profiling relied on immunoSEQ multiplex PCR, and the TCRdb table lists in-frame clones only, not all of them. The data show fewer than 45,000 clones, around 78% seen once. This CDR3 spans 16 amino acids. Per the germline V gene, CDR1 is ENHRY and CDR2 is SYGVKD. Trimming at V came to 0 bases and at J to 4 bases, leaving 5 bases not matched to a gene. Time point of the sample: baseline, week 1 (first vaccination visit). This sample's treatment: pre-vaccination baseline after standard-of-care therapy. The V call is TRBV10-3, the J call TRBJ2-1; 8 bases fit TRBD1. This TCR was recovered from a man aged 40-50 years with glioma. Some clones in this sample may be carry-over from other donors' samples. Specimen: PBMCs, collected from a glioma patient treated with radiotherapy, temozolomide or both. DNA for the CDR3: TGTGCCATCAGTGAGTCGCCAGGACAGGGATACAATGAGCAGTTCTTC. As protein: CAISESPGQGYNEQFF.